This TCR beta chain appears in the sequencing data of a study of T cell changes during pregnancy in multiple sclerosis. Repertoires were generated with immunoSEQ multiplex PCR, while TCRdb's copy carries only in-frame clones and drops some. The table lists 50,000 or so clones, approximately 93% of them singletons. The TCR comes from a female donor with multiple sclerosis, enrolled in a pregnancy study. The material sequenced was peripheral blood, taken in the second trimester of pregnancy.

Here the CDR3 reads CASSQDLAGSPSGELFF. In nucleotides, the CDR3 is TGCGCCAGCAGCCAAGATCTAGCGGGGTCCCCATCCGGGGAGCTGTTTTTT. The chain has TRBV4-3 and TRBJ2-2; 9 bases align to TRBD2. Looked up from germline, CDR1 is LGHNA and CDR2 is YSLEER. Losses at the gene ends were 0 bases for V and 6 bases for J; bases not matched to a gene: 8. The CDR3 has 17 amino acids.